These 9 T cell receptor beta chains were sequenced from one sample in a study of spatial heterogeneity in lung cancer. TCRdb itself ran the 5' RACE reads through MiXCR, one entry per CDR3 protein. The sample carries about 22,000 distinct CDR3 sequences, just under 6% recorded once. Time point meaning: sample taken at primary tumor resection. Here the sequenced sample was PBMCs, taken at surgery. Receptors were obtained from a male donor with early-stage non-small cell lung cancer.

With regard to this clonotype: A much larger clone sits a single nucleotide away, making a read error possible. The V and J genes are TRBV6-1 and TRBJ1-4; TRBD1 is a possible D gene (5 bases). This CDR3 is 15 amino acids long. The V gene's germline CDR1 is MNHNS and CDR2 SASEGT. CDR3 coding DNA: TGTGCCAGCAGTGAGGGAGGAGGGGCAGATGAAAAACCGTTTTTT. It specifies CASSEGGGADEKPFF.

This clonotype has ten or more counts. This chain joins TRBV7-2 and TRBJ1-4, with D unresolved. This CDR3 region has 15 residues. Germline CDR1 is SGHTA and CDR2 is FQGNSA. V was pared by 0 bases and J by 13 bases, with 18 bases between. In nucleotides, the CDR3 is TGTGCCAGCAGCTTAGCATCCGGACGGGCAGAAGGACTGTTTTTT. It is translated as CASSLASGRAEGLFF.

This clonotype appeared many times. The rearrangement joins TRBV28 to TRBJ1-2; 7 bases fit TRBD1. Germline assignment: CDR1 MDHEN and CDR2 SYDVKM. The CDR3 totals 12 residues. The junction had 10 bases not matched to a gene; V was cut back by 6 bases and J by 12 bases. CDR3 region: CASSQQGPGNTF. The DNA of the CDR3 is TGTGCCAGCAGCCAACAGGGGCCTGGGAACACCTTC.

In its sample, this clonotype is medium-sized. J is TRBJ2-5 and V is TRBV6-6; 7 bases agree with TRBD2. With V trimmed by 2 bases and J by 5 bases, 2 bases remained unmatched. The CDR3 is 13 residues long. The V gene's germline CDR1 is MNHNY and CDR2 SVGAGI (reference sequence). The CDR3 sequence is CASSYGGGETQYF. CDR3 in DNA: TGTGCCAGCAGTTACGGGGGAGGGGAGACCCAGTACTTC.

Many counts were recorded for this clonotype. One junction end does not reproduce the germline sequence, and a read error may be involved. Here the CDR3 reads CASSPGVPGQGVPLF. In nucleotides, the CDR3 is TGTGCCAGCTCACCAGGGGTCCCGGGACAGGGTGTCCCCCTCTTC. This chain joins TRBV18 and TRBJ2-7, with TRBD1 matching over 9 bases. The CDR3 extends over 15 amino acids. Germline-derived CDR1 and CDR2 are KGHSH and LQKENI.

Many counts were recorded for this clonotype. J is TRBJ1-6 and V is TRBV4-2; 11 bases line up with TRBD1. Unmatched junction bases numbered 4, after V lost 4 bases and J lost 8 bases. Germline-derived CDR1 and CDR2 are LGHNA and YNFKEQ. This CDR3 is built from 15 residues. CDR3 amino acids: CASSPQGQGDSPLHF. The CDR3 DNA reads TGTGCCAGCAGCCCTCAGGGACAGGGGGATTCACCCCTCCACTTT.

This clonotype was counted a few times. The V and J genes are TRBV19 and TRBJ2-7; tentative D call: TRBD1 (6 bases). V gave up 4 bases and J gave up 3 bases, with 13 bases separating them. This CDR3 is 14 amino acids long. CDR1 and CDR2 (germline): LNHDA, SQIVND (reference sequence). The CDR3 sequence: CASSTWDTDYEQYF. CDR3 DNA: TGTGCCAGTAGTACATGGGACACAGACTACGAGCAGTACTTC.

This clonotype has only a few counts. This chain joins TRBV24-1 and TRBJ2-3; 7 bases fit TRBD2. After removal of 4 bases from V and 3 bases from J, the junction contained 12 bases not matched to a gene. Germline CDR1 is KGHDR and CDR2 is SFDVKD. The CDR3 loop spans 17 amino acids. DNA for the CDR3: TGTGCCACCAGTGAGGGTTCGATGGGGGGGTGGACAGATACGCAGTATTTT. Its protein is CATSEGSMGGWTDTQYF.

This clonotype was seen at least ten times. This chain joins TRBV7-2 and TRBJ2-3; D tentatively reads TRBD1 or TRBD2 (7 bases each). The V end was cut by 4 bases, the J end by 7 bases, with 15 bases between. The germline CDR1 and CDR2 sequences are SGHTA and FQGNSA. The CDR3 runs 14 residues. In DNA, the CDR3 is TGTGCCAGCAGCTCCCAGGGGGGGGTAAATACGCAGTATTTT. Its translation is CASSSQGGVNTQYF.